Below, 26 T cell receptor beta chains from the same sample are listed, as sequenced in a study of identical twins. TCRdb reprocessed the 5' RACE reads via MiXCR and lists one record per CDR3 protein. There are fewer than 450,000 distinct CDR3 sequences in the sample; roughly 10% occur only once, and under 9.5% lies in the top ten. The sequencing input was naive T cells sorted from blood. These receptors all come from a woman in her fifties or sixties in good health.

Details on this clonotype: A read error may explain this, as a much larger clone is one base away. This rearrangement joins TRBV12-5 to TRBJ1-5; D unresolved. The CDR3 loop spans 13 amino acids. The germline gives CDR1 LGHNT, CDR2 FRNRAP. Trimming removed 2 bases from V and 5 bases from J, with 7 bases in between. CDR3 sequence: CASGLRKDQPQHF. The DNA for the CDR3 is TGTGCTAGTGGTTTGCGGAAGGATCAGCCCCAGCATTTT.

At least ten counts were recorded for this clonotype. V is TRBV5-1 and J is TRBJ1-1, with D unclear. Germline lookup yields CDR1 SGHRS and CDR2 YFSETQ. The CDR3 totals 13 residues. Trimming stripped 0 bases from V and 10 bases from J, with 13 bases between. The CDR3 protein is CASSLGSELAAFF. CDR3 coding DNA: TGCGCCAGCAGCTTGGGGAGTGAACTAGCAGCTTTCTTT.

In this sample, this clonotype turned up many times. The chain recombines TRBV7-2 with TRBJ1-1; D call uncertain. The CDR3 extends over 18 amino acids. V was trimmed by 4 bases and J by 1 base, leaving 22 bases between them. Per germline, CDR1 SGHTA and CDR2 FQGNSA. The DNA of the CDR3 is TGTGCCAGCAGCTCATCCCTCCCACTTCCACTGAGGAACACTGAAGCTTTCTTT. Amino acids: CASSSSLPLPLRNTEAFF.

This clonotype was seen more than once but under ten times. The chain has TRBV20-1 and TRBJ1-5, with 7 bases lining up with TRBD1. The CDR3 consists of 14 residues. The V gene's germline CDR1 is DFQATT and CDR2 SNEGSKA (reference sequence). V lost 3 bases and J lost 2; bases outside the gene matches: 4. CDR3 in DNA: TGCAGTGCTAGGAACAGGGGCGGCAATCAGCCCCAGCATTTT. It is translated as CSARNRGGNQPQHF.

A few counts support this clonotype. The gene calls are TRBV24-1 and TRBJ2-3; D is perhaps TRBD1 (5 bases). This CDR3 is 16 amino acids long. Germline lookup yields CDR1 KGHDR and CDR2 SFDVKD. V gave up 7 bases and J gave up 1 base, with 17 bases separating them. The CDR3 region has the DNA TGTGCCACCAGCGAGGCGGCTTCCAGGGGCACAGATACGCAGTATTTT. Its protein is CATSEAASRGTDTQYF.

This clonotype was picked up many times. CDR3 sequence: CASSLGGTDTDTQYF. CDR3 nucleotides: TGTGCCAGCAGCTTAGGAGGGACAGACACAGATACGCAGTATTTT. The J gene is TRBJ2-3, the V gene TRBV7-8; 7 positions match TRBD1. The J segment lost 2 bases and the V segment lost 1 base, leaving 3 bases of the junction unmatched. The CDR3 covers 15 residues. The germline V gene has CDR1 SGHVS and CDR2 FQNEAQ.

The sample holds a few counts of this clonotype. The V gene is TRBV29-1, the J gene TRBJ1-4; TRBD1 aligns across 12 bases. With 6 bases clipped from V and 5 bases from J, the junction kept 4 bases outside the gene matches. In germline, CDR1 is SQVTM, CDR2 ANQGSEA. CDR3 length: 14 residues. The CDR3: CSVGTGGRNEKLFF. The CDR3 bases are TGCAGCGTGGGGACAGGGGGCCGAAATGAAAAACTGTTTTTT.

In its sample, this clonotype was seen a few times. This chain joins TRBV5-1 and TRBJ2-7; D remains ambiguous. V was trimmed by 4 bases and J by 4 bases, leaving 9 bases between them. CDR3 length: 12 residues. Germline V CDR1 and CDR2: SGHRS, YFSETQ. The CDR3 sequence: CASSKPTYEQYF. The CDR3 DNA reads as TGCGCCAGCAGCAAGCCTACTTACGAGCAGTACTTC. Together with reference TRBV5-1 and TRBJ2-7, the CDR3 gives the full variable domain: KAGVTQTPRYLIKTRGQQVTLSCSPISGHRSVSWYQQTPGQGLQFLFEYFSETQRNKGNFPGRFSGRQFSNSRSEMNVSTLELGDSALYLCASSKPTYEQYFGPGTRLTVT.

This clonotype has a handful of counts. The genes are TRBV20-1 and TRBJ1-1; D is ambiguous. The CDR3 contains 12 residues. Germline V gene sequence: CDR1 DFQATT, CDR2 SNEGSKA (reference sequence). Between the trimmed V and J ends, which lost 6 bases and 1 base, there was a span of 9 bases. The CDR3 protein is CSAALRNTEAFF. CDR3 sequence (DNA): TGCAGTGCCGCACTGAGGAACACTGAAGCTTTCTTT.

This clonotype was seen repeatedly, ten times or more. The DNA of the CDR3 is TGTGCCAGCAGCCGCCATTCCTACAATGAGCAGTTCTTC. This sequence encodes CASSRHSYNEQFF. The chain recombines TRBV3-1 with TRBJ2-1; D gene unclear. Deletions cut 4 bases from V and 1 base from J, with 5 bases between. In germline, CDR1 is LGHDT, CDR2 YNNKEL (reference sequence). This CDR3 is built from 13 residues.

In its sample, this clonotype was seen a few times. The chain carries TRBV25-1 and TRBJ1-3; D not certain. Trimming left V 5 bases short and J 2 bases short, with 4 bases between. Germline CDR1 MGHDK, CDR2 SYGVNS. The CDR3 covers 12 residues. CDR3 nucleotide sequence: TGTGCCAGCAGTATAGCTGGAAACACCATATATTTT. It translates to CASSIAGNTIYF.

The chain has TRBV10-3 and TRBJ2-3; 8 nucleotides line up with TRBD2. CDR1 and CDR2 from the germline V gene are ENHRY and SYGVKD. With 6 bases clipped from V and 2 bases from J, the junction kept 7 bases outside the gene matches. The CDR3 contains 15 residues. CDR3 bases: TGTGCCATCAGCTCAACTAGCGGAGTCACAGATACGCAGTATTTT. Its protein product is CAISSTSGVTDTQYF.

Regarding this clonotype: The junction and the germline gene differ at one end; a read error may be behind it. The chain is built from TRBV20-1 and TRBJ2-1; 8 bases fit TRBD2. Germline CDR1 and CDR2: DFQATT and SNEGSKA (reference sequence). The CDR3 covers 16 residues. The chain's CDR3 is CSSRDLNGRALNEQFF. CDR3 nucleotides: TGCAGTTCTAGAGATCTGAACGGGAGGGCCCTGAATGAGCAGTTCTTC.

This clonotype was seen ten or more times. This rearrangement joins TRBV5-1 to TRBJ2-3; D uncertain. Germline CDR1 reads SGHRS; CDR2 reads YFSETQ. This CDR3 is 12 amino acids long. With 2 bases removed from V and 4 bases from J, the gap between germline ends came to 5 bases. This CDR3 is CASSFLSDTQYF. The CDR3 coding sequence is TGCGCCAGCAGCTTCCTCTCAGATACGCAGTATTTT.

The gene calls are TRBV6-1 and TRBJ2-2, with D possibly matching TRBD2 (5 bases). V dropped 5 bases and J dropped 2 bases, with 15 bases sitting between them. The CDR3 has 16 amino acids. Germline loops: CDR1 MNHNS, CDR2 SASEGT. The CDR3: CASSKRGTSNTGELFF. The CDR3 nucleotides are TGTGCCAGCAGTAAACGCGGCACTAGTAACACCGGGGAGCTGTTTTTT.

This clonotype has only a few counts. This sequence joins TRBV20-1 and TRBJ2-1; 10 nucleotides match TRBD2. The CDR3 runs to 15 residues. Trimming at V came to 6 bases and at J to 8 bases, leaving 13 bases not matched to a gene. CDR1 is DFQATT and CDR2 is SNEGSKA in the germline V gene (reference sequence). CDR3 residues: CSAEPLAGARDEQFF. The DNA of the CDR3 is TGCAGTGCCGAACCCCTAGCGGGAGCTAGGGATGAGCAGTTCTTC.

This clonotype was seen at least ten times. The chain couples TRBV11-2 to TRBJ2-5; D is uncertain. CDR1 SGHAT and CDR2 FQNNGV come from the germline V gene. V was trimmed by 5 bases and J by 3 bases, leaving 4 bases between them. The CDR3 loop spans 11 amino acids. The CDR3 sequence is CASSRKETQYF. The DNA for the CDR3 is TGTGCCAGCAGCAGAAAAGAGACCCAGTACTTC.

This clonotype was counted a few times. The CDR3 is CASSLGDRFNQPQHF. The CDR3 nucleotides read TGCGCCAGCAGCTTGGGGGACCGTTTCAATCAGCCCCAGCATTTT. The V and J genes are TRBV5-1 and TRBJ1-5; tentatively, D is TRBD1 (5 bases). V gave up 0 bases and J gave up 3 bases, with 10 bases separating them. Germline V CDR1 and CDR2: SGHRS, YFSETQ. This CDR3 comprises 15 residues.

This clonotype was seen at least ten times. The chain joins TRBV5-1 to TRBJ2-2; D might be TRBD1 (6 bases). CDR1 and CDR2 from the germline V gene are SGHRS and YFSETQ. CDR3 length: 16 amino acids. Trimming left V 4 bases short and J 2 bases short, with 15 bases between. In nucleotides, the CDR3 is TGCGCCAGCAGCCCCGGGGCAGGGGCCAACACCGGGGAGCTGTTTTTT. This translates into CASSPGAGANTGELFF.

The CDR3 coding sequence is TGCAGTGCTAACAGACAGGGGCTGAACACTGAAGCTTTCTTT. This codes for CSANRQGLNTEAFF. The chain employs TRBV20-1 and TRBJ1-1, with 8 bases that match TRBD1. Per germline, CDR1 DFQATT and CDR2 SNEGSKA (reference sequence). The CDR3 totals 14 residues. J lost 0 bases, V lost 4 bases, and 4 bases had no gene match.

This clonotype was counted only a few times. This rearrangement joins TRBV12-3 or TRBV12-4 to TRBJ2-2; D is undetermined. Between the trimmed V and J ends, which lost 5 bases and 6 bases, there was a span of 13 bases. This CDR3 is 14 amino acids long. The CDR3 reads CASSALRSAGELFF. The CDR3 DNA reads as TGTGCCAGCAGTGCCCTACGATCCGCCGGGGAGCTGTTTTTT.

This clonotype was detected ten times or more. The chain recombines TRBV5-5 with TRBJ1-1, with D possibly TRBD1 on 5 matching bases. The CDR3 sequence is 14 residues long. V was trimmed by 2 bases and J by 2 bases, leaving 10 bases between them. Germline CDR1 and CDR2: SGHKS and YYEKEE (reference sequence). Here the CDR3 DNA reads TGTGCCAGCAGCTTCGGACAAGTCAACACTGAAGCTTTCTTT. The encoded protein is CASSFGQVNTEAFF.

This clonotype was counted between two and nine times. The chain recombines TRBV5-1 with TRBJ2-5; tentative D call: TRBD1 (6 bases). The germline V gene encodes CDR1 SGHRS and CDR2 YFSETQ. The CDR3 consists of 13 residues. V was trimmed by 4 bases and J by 2 bases, leaving 9 bases between them. CDR3 sequence: CASSGGQQETQYF. The DNA for the CDR3 is TGCGCCAGCAGCGGCGGACAGCAAGAGACCCAGTACTTC.

The J gene is TRBJ2-7, the V gene TRBV7-9; D not certain. The CDR3 extends over 12 amino acids. V lost 3 bases and J lost 5, with 8 bases in between. CDR1 is SEHNR, CDR2 FQNEAQ, per germline (reference sequence). Here the CDR3 DNA reads TGTGCCAGCAGCTTGAGGAATCACGAGCAGTACGTC. Its translation is CASSLRNHEQYV.

In this sample, this clonotype turned up a few times. V and J are TRBV12-3 or TRBV12-4 and TRBJ1-2; D unclear. V lost 3 bases and J lost 4, with 9 bases in between. The CDR3 totals 13 residues. The CDR3 DNA is TGTGCCAGCAGTTTGAGTGGATTCTATGGCTACACCTTC. Its protein is CASSLSGFYGYTF.

This clonotype was seen many times. The chain employs TRBV4-1 and TRBJ1-3; D is unresolved. Per germline, CDR1 MGHRA and CDR2 YSYEKL. The CDR3 runs to 12 residues. V was shortened by 2 bases and J by 4 bases, with 3 bases between the two germline ends. DNA for the CDR3: TGCGCCAGCAGCCAAATGGGAAACACCATATATTTT. Translation gives CASSQMGNTIYF.